Listed here is a single TCR beta chain. This likely stems from a read error, as it lies one base from a far larger clone. The time point: after trial treatment. Treatment meaning: LDRT plus nivolumab, ipilimumab, low-dose cyclophosphamide and aspirin (RACIN trial). Alpha and beta chains were covered, as first-strand cDNA relied on TRAV- and TRBV-specific primers. With a V-primer adapter and a constant-region primer, TCRs were amplified for approximately 19 PCR cycles. One entry per CDR3 protein, called by TCRdb with MiXCR from the reads. This table holds about 84,000 distinct CDR3 sequences, roughly 17% found once. Unmatched junction bases numbered 14, after V lost 4 bases and J lost 7 bases. The CDR3 has 15 amino acids. The germline V gene has CDR1 SGHNT and CDR2 YYREEE (reference sequence). This record comes from a study of low-dose radiotherapy and immunotherapy resistance in tumors. Overall study context: On an every-two-weeks schedule, patients received intravenous nivolumab 240 mg, along with ipilimumab 1 mg/kg every six weeks. Administration of intravenous cyclophosphamide at 200 mg/m2 took place every two weeks, one day before radiation and immunotherapy.

This chain connects TRBV5-4 to TRBJ2-7; 7 bases agree with TRBD1. The source is a male donor with prostate cancer. The source was PBMCs, collected after low-dose radiotherapy plus immunotherapy. The CDR3: CASSPQGSSYNEQYF. CDR3 DNA sequence: TGTGCCAGCAGCCCACAGGGGAGCTCCTACAATGAGCAGTACTTC.